This is a list of T cell receptor beta chains from one sample in a study of graft-versus-host responses after intestinal transplantation. No antigen is known for these receptors. The data were produced by immunoSEQ multiplex PCR, yet TCRdb's version contains in-frame clones alone and is incomplete. The table shows roughly 92,000 clones, with around 90% occurring only once. The sample consisted of unstimulated CD4+ T cells sorted from spleen or lymph node cells, taken before transplant. These receptors all stem from a human donor who was the organ donor for an intestinal transplant. Both conserved end residues are part of each CDR3. A D gene is named only where the DNA matches it firmly. Clone sizes are given selectively: once, few, many, or a class where the clone is expanded.

v_call	d_call	clone_size	j_call	cdr3_nt	cdr3_aa
TRBV6-6	TRBD1	-	TRBJ2-7	TGTGCCAGCAGTTCTCACAGGGGCGAGCAGTACTTC	CASSSHRGEQYF
TRBV2	TRBD1	-	TRBJ1-2	TGTGCCAGCAGGGCGGACAGGGGCCATGGCTACACCTTC	CASRADRGHGYTF
TRBV5-4	TRBD1	-	TRBJ1-6	TGTGCCAGCAGCTGGACAGGGAGTAATTCACCCCTCCACTTT	CASSWTGSNSPLHF
TRBV5-1	TRBD2	-	TRBJ2-3	TGCGCCAGCAGCTTGTCAGGGACTAGCGGCACAGATACGCAGTATTTT	CASSLSGTSGTDTQYF
TRBV7-9	-	-	TRBJ2-1	TGTGCCAGCAGCTTCCCCGGGACTGTTCCGTTCTTC	CASSFPGTVPFF
TRBV29-1	TRBD1	-	TRBJ1-2	TGCAGCGTTGGTAGGGGGCAGCGGGGCTACACCTTC	CSVGRGQRGYTF
TRBV7-2	-	-	TRBJ2-1	TGTGCCAGCAGCTTAAGGACTGTTGACAATGAGCAGTTCTTC	CASSLRTVDNEQFF
TRBV7-3	-	-	TRBJ2-3	TGTGCCAGCAGCTTAACCCGGGTCTTCACAGATACGCAGTATTTT	CASSLTRVFTDTQYF
TRBV10-3	-	once	TRBJ1-1	TGTGCCACACAGACGGGGGGGCAAACTGAAGCTTTCTTT	CATQTGGQTEAFF
TRBV4-1	TRBD1	-	TRBJ2-7	TGCGCCAGCAGCCAAGAAGGACAGGGAAAGGACTACGAGCAGTACTTC	CASSQEGQGKDYEQYF
TRBV28	TRBD2	-	TRBJ2-2	TGTGCCAGCAGTTCCCACGACCTTTATAGCGGGAGGGCGAACACCGGGGAGCTGTTTTTT	CASSSHDLYSGRANTGELFF
TRBV2	TRBD1	few	TRBJ1-2	TGTGCCAGCACTAGCGACAGGGGCAGCTACACCTTC	CASTSDRGSYTF
TRBV10-3	TRBD2	once	TRBJ2-1	TGTGCCATCAGTGAGTCGATTAGCGGGGGGGGATCCTACAATGAGCAGTTCTTC	CAISESISGGGSYNEQFF
TRBV6-1	-	-	TRBJ1-2	TGTGCCAGCAGTGAATGGGTGGAGACGGATGGCTACACCTTC	CASSEWVETDGYTF
TRBV19	TRBD1	-	TRBJ1-5	TGTGCCAGTAGTACGGGACAGGGATATCAGCCCCAGCATTTT	CASSTGQGYQPQHF
TRBV27	TRBD1	-	TRBJ1-1	TGTGCCAGCAGAGGACAGGGGGACACTGAAGCTTTCTTT	CASRGQGDTEAFF
TRBV7-3	TRBD1	-	TRBJ2-7	TGTGCCAGCAGCCTGTCGGGACAGGGAGGCTACGAGCAGTACTTC	CASSLSGQGGYEQYF
TRBV9	TRBD1	-	TRBJ1-6	TGTGCCAGCAGCGTAGCACCAGGGGGGAATTCACCCCTCCACTTT	CASSVAPGGNSPLHF
TRBV14	-	once	TRBJ2-1	TGTGCCAGCAGCCTCCATCCGGGCCTCGGGGATGAGCAGTTCTTC	CASSLHPGLGDEQFF
TRBV4-1	TRBD1	-	TRBJ1-5	TGCGCCAGCAGCCCACAGGGGATTAGCAATCAGCCCCAGCATTTT	CASSPQGISNQPQHF
TRBV7-9	-	-	TRBJ1-1	TGTGCCAGCAGCTTAACGGGGACTCAGAACACTGAAGCTTTCTTT	CASSLTGTQNTEAFF
TRBV5-1	-	-	TRBJ2-3	TGCGCCAGCCTACAGGGGGGGATCGGAGATACGCAGTATTTT	CASLQGGIGDTQYF
TRBV15	TRBD1	-	TRBJ2-1	TGTGCCACCAGCAGAGTACGGGGGACAGGGGACAATGAGCAGTTCTTC	CATSRVRGTGDNEQFF
TRBV27	TRBD2	once	TRBJ2-2	TGTGCCAGCAGTACCGTTTTTTTCGGACTAGCGGGCAAGAGGGGGGAGCTGTTTTTT	CASSTVFFGLAGKRGELFF
TRBV19	-	once	TRBJ1-2	TGTGCCAGTAGTATCCGGACACCTAGCTATGGCTACACCTTC	CASSIRTPSYGYTF
TRBV6-5	TRBD1	-	TRBJ1-5	TGTGCCAGCAGTGGGCCGGCCGGGACAGTTCCCGCCCAGCATTTT	CASSGPAGTVPAQHF
TRBV6-5	-	-	TRBJ2-7	TGTGCCAGCAGCCCCGGGACTCGAGACTACGAGCAGTACTTC	CASSPGTRDYEQYF
TRBV19	-	-	TRBJ2-5	TGTGCCAGTAGTACCGGGAGAGGGGAGACCCAGTACTTC	CASSTGRGETQYF
TRBV2	TRBD1	-	TRBJ2-7	TGTGCCAGCAGTGAGGACAGGACCTCCTACGAGCAGTACTTC	CASSEDRTSYEQYF